This TCR beta chain was profiled in a study of long-term antiretroviral therapy in people with HIV. Study as a whole: Collection dates of the earliest samples fall about a decade before the 2015 immediate-ART recommendation. Whole-study results and caveats: Someone took the blood between about 2004 and 2018, maybe while older ART regimens were in use. Diversity rose after ART but stayed below transplant donor controls.

Comments on this clone: Its antigen is unknown.

Every sample had 1-10 million cryopreserved PBMC in it before DNA extraction. They ran version v3.0 of the immunoSEQ assay at survey level. Clones were sequenced by immunoSEQ multiplex PCR, and TCRdb holds only the in-frame ones, with some missing. The data hold tens of thousands of clones, with approximately 80% observed a single time. V was pared by 5 bases and J by 1 base, with 11 bases between. CDR3 length: 14 residues. Germline V gene lookup returns CDR1 SGHVS and CDR2 FNYEAQ. The V gene is TRBV7-6, the J gene TRBJ1-1, with D possibly TRBD1 on 5 matching bases. This material consisted of unsorted PBMCs, taken 0.6 years after starting antiretroviral therapy. The clonotype comes from a young man with HIV. The CDR3 reads CASSASGANTEAFF. CDR3 DNA sequence: TGTGCCAGCAGCGCTTCCGGGGCGAACACTGAAGCTTTCTTT. Based on the CDR3 plus reference TRBV7-6 and TRBJ1-1, the full variable domain is GAGVSQSPRYKVTKRGQDVALRCDPISGHVSLYWYRQALGQGPEFLTYFNYEAQQDKSGLPNDRFSAERPEGSISTLTIQRTEQRDSAMYRCASSASGANTEAFFGQGTRLTVV.